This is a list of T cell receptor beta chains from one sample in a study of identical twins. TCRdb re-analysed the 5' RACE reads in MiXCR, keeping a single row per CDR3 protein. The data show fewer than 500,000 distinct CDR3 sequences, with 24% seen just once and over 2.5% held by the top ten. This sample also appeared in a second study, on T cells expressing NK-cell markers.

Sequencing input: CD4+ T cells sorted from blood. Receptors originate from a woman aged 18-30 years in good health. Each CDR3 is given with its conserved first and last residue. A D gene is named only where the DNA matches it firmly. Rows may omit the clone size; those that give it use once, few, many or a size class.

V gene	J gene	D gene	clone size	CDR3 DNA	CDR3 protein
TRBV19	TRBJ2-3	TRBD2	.	TGTGCCAGTAGTGCCCTAGCGGCAGGCACAGATACGCAGTATTTT	CASSALAAGTDTQYF
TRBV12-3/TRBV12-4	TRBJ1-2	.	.	TGTGCCAGCAGGGCTCCTAACTATGGCTACACCTTC	CASRAPNYGYTF
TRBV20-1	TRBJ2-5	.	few	TGCAGTGCGAATCGGGGGTCCGCCAGGGAGACCCAGTACTTC	CSANRGSARETQYF
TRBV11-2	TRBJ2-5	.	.	TGTGCCAGCAGCCTGGTTGGGCTCCGGGCGGAGACCCAGTACTTC	CASSLVGLRAETQYF
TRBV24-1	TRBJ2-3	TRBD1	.	TGTGCCACCAGTGATTTGACAGGGGGTACAGATACGCAGTATTTT	CATSDLTGGTDTQYF
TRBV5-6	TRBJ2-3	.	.	TGTGCCAGCAGCTACAGGACGGTGAGCACAGATACGCAGTATTTT	CASSYRTVSTDTQYF
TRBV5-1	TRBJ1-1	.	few	TGCGCCAGCAGTCAGACAGGTCCCACTGAAGCTTTCTTT	CASSQTGPTEAFF
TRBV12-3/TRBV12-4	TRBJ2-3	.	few	TGTGCCAGCAGTTTCGGACCGATCACAGATACGCAGTATTTT	CASSFGPITDTQYF
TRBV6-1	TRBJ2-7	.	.	TGTGCCACCAGATGGGGTGCGGCCGTGGACGAGCAGTACTTC	CATRWGAAVDEQYF
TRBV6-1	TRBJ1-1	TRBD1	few	TGTGCCAGCAGAGACAGGGCGGGCACTGAAGCTTTCTTT	CASRDRAGTEAFF
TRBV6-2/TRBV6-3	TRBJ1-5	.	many	TGTGCCAGCAGTTACCCAGCCAATCAGCCCCAGCATTTT	CASSYPANQPQHF
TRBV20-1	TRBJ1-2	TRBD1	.	TGCAGTGCTAAGGGGACAGGGACTAACTATGGCTACACCTTC	CSAKGTGTNYGYTF
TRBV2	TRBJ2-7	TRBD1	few	TGTGCCAGCAGACTTACCGGGACAGGGGGGAACGAGCAGTACTTC	CASRLTGTGGNEQYF
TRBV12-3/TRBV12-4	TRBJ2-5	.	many	TGTGCCAGCAGCAAGGACTGGAAAGAGACCCAGTACTTC	CASSKDWKETQYF
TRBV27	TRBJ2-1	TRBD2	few	TGTGCCAGCAGTTTCTCTCTAGCGGGAGGACGTGAGCAGTTCTTC	CASSFSLAGGREQFF
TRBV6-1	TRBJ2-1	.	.	TGTGCCAGCACACATGTTGGGAATGAGCAGTTCTTC	CASTHVGNEQFF